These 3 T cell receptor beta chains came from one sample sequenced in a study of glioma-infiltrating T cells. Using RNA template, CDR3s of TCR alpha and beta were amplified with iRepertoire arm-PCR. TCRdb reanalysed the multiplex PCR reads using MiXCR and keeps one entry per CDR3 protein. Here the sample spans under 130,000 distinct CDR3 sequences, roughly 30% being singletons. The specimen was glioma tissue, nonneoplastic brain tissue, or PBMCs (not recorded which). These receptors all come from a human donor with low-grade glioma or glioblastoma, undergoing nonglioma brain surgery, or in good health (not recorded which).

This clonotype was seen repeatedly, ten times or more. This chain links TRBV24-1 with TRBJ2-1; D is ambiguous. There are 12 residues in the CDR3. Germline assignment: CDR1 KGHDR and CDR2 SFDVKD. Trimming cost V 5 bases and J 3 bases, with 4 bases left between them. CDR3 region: CATSAGYNEQFF. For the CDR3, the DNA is TGTGCCACCAGTGCCGGCTACAATGAGCAGTTCTTC.

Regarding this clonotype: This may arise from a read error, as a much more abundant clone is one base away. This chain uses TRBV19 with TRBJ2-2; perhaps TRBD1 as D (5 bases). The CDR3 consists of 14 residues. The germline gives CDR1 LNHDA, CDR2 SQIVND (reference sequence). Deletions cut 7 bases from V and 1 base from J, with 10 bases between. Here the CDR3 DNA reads TGTGCCAGTAACCGCGACAGGAACACCGGGGAGCTGTTTTTT. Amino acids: CASNRDRNTGELFF. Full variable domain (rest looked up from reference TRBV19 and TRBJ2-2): DGGITQSPKYLFRKEGQNVTLSCEQNLNHDAMYWYRQDPGQGLRLIYYSQIVNDFQKGDIAEGYSVSREKKESFPLTVTSAQKNPTAFYLCASNRDRNTGELFFGEGSRLTVL.

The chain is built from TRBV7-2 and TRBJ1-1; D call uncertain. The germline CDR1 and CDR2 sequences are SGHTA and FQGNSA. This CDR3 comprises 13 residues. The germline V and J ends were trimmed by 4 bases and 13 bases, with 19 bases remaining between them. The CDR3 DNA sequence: TGTGCCAGCAGCTCAGGACCGAACACTGGAGATTTCTTT. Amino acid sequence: CASSSGPNTGDFF.